This TCR beta chain was captured in a study of T cell responses to AZD1222 COVID-19 vaccine (dated by TCRdb to the early 2020s). In the study overall: AZD1222 recipients with second doses at about 4 weeks or about 12 weeks were pooled, because spike-specific TCR depth and breadth did not differ between schedules. Trial participants were enrolled by age into 18-55, 56-69 and 70-plus year subgroups, with roughly 150, 30 and 60 TCR-sequenced participants respectively. A total of under 250 trial participants underwent TCR sequencing, of whom some 200 had received two doses of AZD1222 and roughly 26 had received two doses of the MenACWY control vaccine. The research as a whole found: Participants were mostly white British, with more females than males. The authors suggested clonal diversity may have been underestimated. Conclusions about previously exposed vaccinees are limited because only six or seven AZD1222 recipients were SARS-CoV-2 seropositive at baseline. Because no day 14 peak-response samples were available, repertoires were characterized only after the peak T cell response. Reportedly, close to half of the unique spike-specific TCRs recognized epitopes lying outside the regions that are mutated in the B.1.351 and B.1.1.7 variants. The 56-69-year group was small, and its depth increase did not reach significance, likely because of low power. Vaccine-associated CD4 TCRs spanned the whole spike protein, with dominant responses in regions 160-218 and 743-854. Spike-specific TCR breadth and depth rose significantly after two AZD1222 doses compared with day 0 and with MenACWY recipients.

The CDR3 regions of human TCRbeta chains were subjected to immunosequencing. The authors' pipeline ran thus. TCRs in the repertoires were compared against a reference library of SARS-CoV-2-specific TCRs that had been generated with the MIRA antigen-specificity platform. Breadth was defined as the fraction of unique TCRs that were SARS-CoV-2-associated. Depth was defined as the fraction of total T cells that were SARS-CoV-2-associated. Using the MIRA data, each spike-specific TCR was assigned both to the spike region to which the TCR was reactive and to a CD4 or CD8 class. Log10-transformed breadth and depth values were compared by one-way ANOVA with Sidak's multiple comparisons tests. In its TCRdb copy, this immuneACCESS table keeps in-frame sequences only and misses some clones. Where compared with another copy, unresolved V genes explain less than half of these, and the others have no known cause. V, J and clone size reflect that table, while D and trimming were determined from the DNA. In this sample the table shows 90,000 to 110,000 clones, 91% of which occur a single time. The ten largest clonotypes hold 6.5% to 9.5% of the sample.

The CDR3 runs 14 residues from the cysteine to the phenylalanine. CDR3 DNA only is kept here, 42 bases in frame from base 1. Via the germline V gene, CDR1 is MGHRA and CDR2 YSYEKL. V ends up 0 bases short and J 13 bases short, with an unmatched junction base count of 6. A remark on this clone: Its antigen remains undetermined. Per-base qualities were not stored, and no clone one base away is much larger.

Read against the paper, the sample's time point label means: baseline before first vaccination. Vaccinee samples were obtained from the UK trials COV001 and COV002, which included a single-blind randomized controlled phase 2/3 trial of AZD1222 (ChAdOx1 nCoV-19) in healthy adults. For TCRbeta chain sequencing, PBMC samples from trial participants were taken at day 0 and at day 28 after the second dose. This receptor was identified in an adult in good health. Sequenced here: peripheral blood, sampled on day 0 of AZD1222 vaccination. The V and J segments used are TRBV4-1 and TRBJ2-1; 10 bases in the middle match TRBD2. The nucleotides read TGCGCCAGCAGCCAAGAACTAGCGGGGCTAGGTCAGTTCTTC. Translation gives CASSQELAGLGQFF.